The clone carrying this T cell receptor (beta chain) was found a few times. Its antigen remains unidentified. V lost 1 base and J lost 5, with 17 bases in between. This CDR3 region has 16 residues. Germline V gene lookup returns CDR1 LNHDA and CDR2 SQIVND (reference sequence). The sample comes from a study of T cell repertoires in cytomegalovirus infection. Study-level information: Peptides in the study included HLA-C-restricted and HLA-B-restricted CMV epitopes. TCR beta signatures that were public indicated CMV infection and matching HLA type.

Study results and caveats: What dominated the ex vivo response were HLA-C-restricted CMV-specific TCR beta clonotypes. Pooled public TCR beta family frequency picked out CMV carriers with the relevant HLA.

TCRdb reprocessed the reads with MiXCR, giving one entry per CDR3 protein. Of approximately 770,000 distinct CDR3 sequences detected, 29% appear once; the ten largest clones hold under 15%. The sequence was collected from a human donor in good health (CMV status not recorded). Some clones in this sample may be carry-over from other donors' samples. The source was cultured CD8+ T cells from PBMCs, collected from culture after CMV antigen stimulation. The chain couples TRBV19 to TRBJ1-1, with D maybe TRBD1 (5 bases). The CDR3 spells CASSIVDRGGWTEAFF. Here the CDR3 DNA reads TGTGCCAGTAGTATAGTAGATCGGGGGGGATGGACTGAAGCTTTCTTT.